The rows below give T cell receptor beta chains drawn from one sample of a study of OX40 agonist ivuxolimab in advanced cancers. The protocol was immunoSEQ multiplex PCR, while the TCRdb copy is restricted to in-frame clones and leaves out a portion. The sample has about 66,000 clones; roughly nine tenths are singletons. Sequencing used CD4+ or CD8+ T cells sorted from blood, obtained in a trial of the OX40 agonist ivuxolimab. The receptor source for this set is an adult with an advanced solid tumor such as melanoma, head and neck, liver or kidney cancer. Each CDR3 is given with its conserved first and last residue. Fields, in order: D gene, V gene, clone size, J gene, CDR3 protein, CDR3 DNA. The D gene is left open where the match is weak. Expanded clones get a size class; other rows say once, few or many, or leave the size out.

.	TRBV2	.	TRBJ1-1	CASKGRQNTEAFF	TGTGCCAGCAAGGGGCGGCAGAACACTGAAGCTTTCTTT
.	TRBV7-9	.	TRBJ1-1	CASGKATALNTEAFF	TGTGCCAGCGGCAAAGCGACAGCTTTGAACACTGAAGCTTTCTTT
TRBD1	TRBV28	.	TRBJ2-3	CASSRPGQGVADTQYF	TGTGCCAGCAGTCGCCCGGGACAGGGTGTCGCAGATACGCAGTATTTT
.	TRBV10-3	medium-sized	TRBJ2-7	CAISAWQGAYEQYF	TGTGCCATTTCCGCCTGGCAGGGTGCTTACGAGCAGTACTTC
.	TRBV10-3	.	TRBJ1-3	CAISEGNRHSGNTIYF	TGTGCCATCAGTGAGGGGAACAGGCACTCTGGAAACACCATATATTTT
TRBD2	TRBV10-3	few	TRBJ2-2	CAISGAGGQGTNTGELFF	TGTGCCATCAGTGGTGCGGGAGGGCAGGGAACCAACACCGGGGAGCTGTTTTTT
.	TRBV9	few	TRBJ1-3	CASSQQKGGNTIYF	TGTGCCAGCAGCCAACAGAAGGGGGGAAACACCATATATTTT
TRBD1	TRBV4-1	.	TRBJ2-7	CASSQSPGQGSYEQYF	TGCGCCAGCAGCCAAAGTCCGGGACAGGGGTCCTACGAGCAGTACTTC
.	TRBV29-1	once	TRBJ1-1	CSVDRFGAEAFF	TGCAGCGTGGACAGATTTGGGGCTGAAGCTTTCTTT
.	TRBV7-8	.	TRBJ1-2	CASSLQNYGYTF	TGTGCCAGCAGCTTGCAGAACTATGGCTACACCTTC
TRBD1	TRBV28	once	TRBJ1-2	CASSTGQGIGYTF	TGTGCCAGCAGCACAGGACAGGGGATTGGCTACACCTTC
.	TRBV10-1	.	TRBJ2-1	CASSLNRDNEQFF	TGCGCCAGTAGCCTGAACAGGGACAATGAGCAGTTCTTC
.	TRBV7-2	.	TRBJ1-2	CASSLADRPYGYTF	TGTGCCAGCAGCTTAGCGGACAGACCTTATGGCTACACCTTC
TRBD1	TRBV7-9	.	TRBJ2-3	CASSRTGGDTQYF	TGTGCCAGCAGCCGGACAGGCGGAGATACGCAGTATTTT
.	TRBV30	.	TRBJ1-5	CAWSQGGRAQHF	TGTGCCTGGAGTCAAGGGGGGCGAGCCCAGCATTTT
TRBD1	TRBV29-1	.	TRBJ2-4	CSGGTGMEGKNIQYF	TGCAGCGGTGGGACAGGGATGGAGGGTAAAAACATTCAGTACTTC
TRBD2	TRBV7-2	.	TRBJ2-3	CASSAALAGGRDTQYF	TGTGCCAGCAGCGCTGCACTAGCGGGGGGGCGAGATACGCAGTATTTT
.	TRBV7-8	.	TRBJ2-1	CASSLSILGEQFF	TGTGCCAGCAGCTTATCTATCCTCGGTGAGCAGTTCTTC
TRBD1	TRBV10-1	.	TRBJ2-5	CASSEQGQVSETQYF	TGCGCCAGCAGTGAACAGGGGCAGGTTTCGGAGACCCAGTACTTC
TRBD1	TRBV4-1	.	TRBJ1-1	CASSQAEGTGIMNTEAFF	TGCGCCAGCAGCCAAGCAGAGGGGACAGGGATCATGAACACTGAAGCTTTCTTT
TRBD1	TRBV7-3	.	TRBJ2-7	CASSPMGQNYEQYF	TGTGCCAGCAGCCCGATGGGACAGAACTACGAGCAGTACTTC
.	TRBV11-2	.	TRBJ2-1	CASSLGGVEQFF	TGTGCCAGCAGCTTAGGCGGGGTTGAGCAGTTCTTC
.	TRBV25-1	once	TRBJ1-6	CASSDVRGSPLHF	TGTGCCAGCAGTGATGTCAGGGGATCACCCCTCCACTTT
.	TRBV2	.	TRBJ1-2	CASRRADYGYTF	TGTGCCAGCAGAAGGGCAGATTATGGCTACACCTTC
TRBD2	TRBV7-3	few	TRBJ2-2	CASSLSIQAGPGKGELFF	TGTGCCAGCAGCTTATCAATTCAAGCGGGACCGGGAAAAGGGGAGCTGTTTTTT
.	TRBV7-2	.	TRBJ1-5	CASSTDSRNQPQHF	TGTGCCAGCAGCACCGACTCCCGCAATCAGCCCCAGCATTTT
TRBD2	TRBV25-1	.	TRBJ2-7	CASSVGGRAGRAWEEQYF	TGTGCCAGCAGTGTCGGGGGTCGTGCCGGGAGGGCCTGGGAAGAGCAGTACTTC
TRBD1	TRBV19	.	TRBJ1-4	CATRTGGGNEKLFF	TGTGCCACCCGGACAGGGGGAGGCAATGAAAAACTGTTTTTT
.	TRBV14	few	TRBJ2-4	CASSQGLGLAKNIQYF	TGTGCCAGCAGCCAGGGCTTAGGATTAGCCAAAAACATTCAGTACTTC
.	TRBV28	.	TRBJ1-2	CASSLREVLNYGYTF	TGTGCCAGCAGTTTACGGGAGGTTTTGAACTATGGCTACACCTTC
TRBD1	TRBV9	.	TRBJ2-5	CASSGQGLETQYF	TGTGCCAGCAGCGGACAGGGGCTAGAGACCCAGTACTTC
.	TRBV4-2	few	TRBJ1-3	CASSQGDSGNTIYF	TGTGCCAGCAGCCAAGGCGACAGTGGAAACACCATATATTTT
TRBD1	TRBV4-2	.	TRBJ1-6	CASSQERKGARNNSPLHF	TGTGCCAGCAGCCAAGAACGCAAGGGGGCGCGGAATAATTCACCCCTCCACTTT
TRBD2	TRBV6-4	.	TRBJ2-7	CASTRRTSDSYEQYF	TGTGCCAGCACCCGCAGGACTAGCGACTCCTACGAGCAGTACTTC
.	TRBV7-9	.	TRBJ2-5	CASSPIRQRQGVTQYF	TGTGCCAGCAGCCCAATAAGGCAGCGCCAGGGAGTGACCCAGTACTTC
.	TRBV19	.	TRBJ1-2	CASTPTPGRGRDYGYTF	TGTGCCAGTACCCCCACCCCCGGACGGGGTAGGGACTATGGCTACACCTTC
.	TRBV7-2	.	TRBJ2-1	CASSPQRNEQFF	TGTGCCAGCAGCCCCCAGAGGAATGAGCAGTTCTTC
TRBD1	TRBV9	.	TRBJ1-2	CASSASGQNYGYTF	TGTGCCAGCAGCGCCTCGGGACAGAACTATGGCTACACCTTC
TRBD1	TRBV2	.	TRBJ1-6	CASTGQAANSPLHF	TGTGCCAGCACCGGACAGGCCGCTAATTCACCCCTCCACTTT
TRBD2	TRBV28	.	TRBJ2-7	CASSAPGGGSSCEQYF	TGTGCCAGCAGTGCGCCTGGGGGGGGAAGCTCCTGCGAGCAGTACTTC
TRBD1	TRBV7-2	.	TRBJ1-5	CASSHRGFNQPQHF	TGTGCCAGCAGCCACAGGGGTTTCAATCAGCCCCAGCATTTT
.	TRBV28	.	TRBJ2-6	CASGPTGWAEGNSGANVLTF	TGTGCCAGCGGGCCCACGGGCTGGGCGGAGGGAAACTCTGGGGCCAACGTCCTGACTTTC
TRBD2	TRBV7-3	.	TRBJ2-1	CASSPRSSGSSEQFF	TGTGCCAGCAGCCCACGCTCTAGCGGGAGCAGTGAGCAGTTCTTC
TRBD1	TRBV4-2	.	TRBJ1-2	CASSQDYGTGWEGYTF	TGTGCCAGCAGCCAAGATTACGGGACAGGGTGGGAGGGCTACACCTTC
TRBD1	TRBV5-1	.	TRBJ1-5	CASSLGTGDNQPQHF	TGCGCCAGCAGCTTAGGGACAGGGGACAATCAGCCCCAGCATTTT
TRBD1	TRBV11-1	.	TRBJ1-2	CASRDPGGGYTF	TGTGCCAGCAGGGATCCAGGGGGTGGCTACACCTTC
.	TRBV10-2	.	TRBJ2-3	CASTPGFNGWDTQYF	TGCGCCAGCACCCCAGGGTTTAATGGCTGGGATACGCAGTATTTT
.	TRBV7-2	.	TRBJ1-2	CASSLRLLQRYTF	TGTGCCAGCAGCTTAAGACTACTCCAACGCTACACCTTC
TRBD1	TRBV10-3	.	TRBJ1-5	CAISEQGARAWGNQPQHF	TGTGCCATCAGTGAGCAGGGGGCCCGGGCGTGGGGCAATCAGCCCCAGCATTTT
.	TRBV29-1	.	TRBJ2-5	CSVSGETQYF	TGCAGCGTTTCAGGAGAGACCCAGTACTTC
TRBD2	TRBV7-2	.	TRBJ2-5	CASSLLAGFQETQYF	TGTGCCAGCAGCTTGCTAGCGGGGTTCCAAGAGACCCAGTACTTC
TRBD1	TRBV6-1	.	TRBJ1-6	CASSEGGRGNSPLHF	TGTGCCAGCAGTGAGGGAGGCAGGGGGAATTCACCCCTCCACTTT
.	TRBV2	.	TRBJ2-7	CASLVEGGGSYEQYF	TGTGCCAGCCTTGTCGAAGGGGGTGGGTCCTACGAGCAGTACTTC
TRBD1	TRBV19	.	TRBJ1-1	CASSLAGTVQAEAFF	TGTGCCAGTAGCCTGGCCGGGACAGTGCAGGCTGAAGCTTTCTTT